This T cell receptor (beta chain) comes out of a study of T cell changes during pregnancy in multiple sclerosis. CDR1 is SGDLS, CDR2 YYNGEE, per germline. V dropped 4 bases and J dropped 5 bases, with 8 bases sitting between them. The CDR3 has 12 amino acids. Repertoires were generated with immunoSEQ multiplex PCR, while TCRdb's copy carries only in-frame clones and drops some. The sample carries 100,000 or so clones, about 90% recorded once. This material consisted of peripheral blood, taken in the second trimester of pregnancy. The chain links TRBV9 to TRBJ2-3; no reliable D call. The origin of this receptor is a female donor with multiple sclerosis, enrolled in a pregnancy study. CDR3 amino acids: CASSPSGDTQYF. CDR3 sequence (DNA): TGTGCCAGCAGCCCTTCCGGAGATACGCAGTATTTT. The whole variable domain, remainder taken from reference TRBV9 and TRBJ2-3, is DSGVTQTPKHLITATGQRVTLRCSPRSGDLSVYWYQQSLDQGLQFLIQYYNGEERAKGNILERFSAQQFPDLHSELNLSSLELGDSALYFCASSPSGDTQYFGPGTRLTVL.